Below, 14 T cell receptor beta chains from the same sample are listed, as sequenced in a study of blood T cell repertoires in COVID-19 (dated by TCRdb to the early 2020s). To prepare the library, the immunoSEQ multiplex PCR assay was applied. The table comes from immuneACCESS by way of TCRdb, which keeps in-frame sequences with V and J called. Part of the clones is missing from these tables; in studies checked, under half for an unresolved V gene and the rest for unknown reasons. This sample holds 210,000 or so clones; roughly 86% were observed only once. The ten biggest clones cover approximately 8.1% of the sample. The material sequenced was peripheral blood. These receptor sequences come from a woman between 50 and 59 years old with active or convalescent COVID-19.

This clone has a handful of counts. In nucleotides, the CDR3 is TGTGCCAGCAGCTCCGGGACAGGCGTAGGCTACACCTTC. Amino acid sequence: CASSSGTGVGYTF. The J gene is TRBJ1-2, the V gene TRBV5-5, with 8 bases lining up with TRBD1. Germline CDR1 SGHKS, CDR2 YYEKEE (reference sequence). V trimming: 3 bases; J trimming: 8 bases; junction bases outside the gene matches: 6. This CDR3 is built from 13 residues.

The chain is built from TRBV24-1 and TRBJ1-2; the D is unclear. Germline V lookup: CDR1 KGHDR, CDR2 SFDVKD. This CDR3 contains 12 residues. Trimming stripped 2 bases from V and 5 bases from J, with 5 bases between. Written as DNA, the CDR3 is TGTGCCACCAGTGATTCAGGTTATGGCTACACCTTC. This encodes CATSDSGYGYTF.

The chain couples TRBV7-9 to TRBJ2-1; unclear D gene. The V end was cut by 6 bases, the J end by 10 bases, with 13 bases between. Germline CDR1 and CDR2: SEHNR and FQNEAQ (reference sequence). The CDR3 totals 12 residues. The CDR3 nucleotides are TGTGCCAGCAGTCCTGCCGGCGGCGAGCAGTTCTTC. Amino acids: CASSPAGGEQFF.

The chain links TRBV4-1 to TRBJ2-3, with D perhaps TRBD2 (6 bases). The CDR3 extends over 17 amino acids. The germline gives CDR1 MGHRA, CDR2 YSYEKL. V shed 0 bases and J shed 2 bases, with 15 bases lying between them. Here the CDR3 DNA reads TGCGCCAGCAGCCAAGAGGGAGTAGCGGCATACACAGATACGCAGTATTTT. Encoded protein: CASSQEGVAAYTDTQYF.

V and J are TRBV6-5 and TRBJ2-5; D gene unclear. This CDR3 spans 11 amino acids. Germline V gene sequence: CDR1 MNHEY, CDR2 SVGAGI. Trimming cost V 5 bases and J 4 bases, with 5 bases left between them. The CDR3 region is CASSRAETQYF. The CDR3 DNA reads as TGTGCCAGCAGTCGAGCAGAGACCCAGTACTTC.

The chain links TRBV14 to TRBJ2-7; D remains unclear. This CDR3 is 12 amino acids long. Germline V gene data show CDR1 as SGHDN and CDR2 as FVKESK. V lost 8 bases and J 4 bases, leaving 12 bases between the germline ends. The CDR3 coding sequence is TGTGCCAGCTCAACCTACCGGTACGAGCAGTACTTC. Translation: CASSTYRYEQYF.

The rearrangement links TRBV21-1 to TRBJ2-1; the DNA was not compared with TRBD1, the D call given in the table. TRBV21-1 represents a pseudogene. CDR3 length equals 16 residues. This CDR3 reads CASSKVEGHPNNEQFF. In DNA form, the CDR3 reads TGTGCCAGCAGCAAAGTTGAAGGACATCCCAACAATGAGCAGTTCTTC.

V is TRBV4-1 and J is TRBJ1-5; the match to TRBD1 covers 9 bases. V lost 3 bases, J lost 0 bases, and 3 bases stayed unmatched. Germline CDR1 reads MGHRA; CDR2 reads YSYEKL. The CDR3 is made up of 16 amino acids. Written as DNA, the CDR3 is TGCGCCAGCAGCCATCCGACAGGGGGTAGCAATCAGCCCCAGCATTTT. Translated: CASSHPTGGSNQPQHF.

The count of this clone is one. The chain employs TRBV12-2 and TRBJ1-1; the table assigns TRBD1, which was not confirmed against the DNA. TRBV12-2 is a listed pseudogene. The CDR3 extends over 17 amino acids. CDR3 residues: CASRLEGGGQLNTEAFF. The CDR3, as DNA: TGTGCAAGTCGCTTGGAAGGGGGCGGACAATTAAACACTGAAGCTTTCTTT.

The chain combines TRBV5-1 with TRBJ2-1; TRBD2 aligns across 8 bases. There are 15 residues in the CDR3. Per germline, CDR1 SGHRS and CDR2 YFSETQ. Trimming took 0 bases from V and 4 from J; bases not matched to a gene: 3. CDR3 in amino acids: CASSLVAGPYNEQFF. The CDR3 coding sequence is TGCGCCAGCAGCTTGGTAGCGGGGCCTTACAATGAGCAGTTCTTC.

This clone was observed a few times. The chain combines TRBV6-5 with TRBJ1-2; D gene ambiguous. The CDR3 spans 15 residues. V was shortened by 1 base and J by 2 bases, with 11 bases between the two germline ends. CDR1 and CDR2 (germline): MNHEY, SVGAGI. The chain's CDR3 is CASSYLEGTNYGYTF. The CDR3 bases are TGTGCCAGCAGTTACTTGGAGGGCACGAACTATGGCTACACCTTC.

The V gene is TRBV19, the J gene TRBJ2-7, with 9 bases identical to TRBD1. Looked up from germline, CDR1 is LNHDA and CDR2 is SQIVND (reference sequence). This CDR3 region has 14 residues. V lost 8 bases and J lost 7; bases outside the gene matches: 12. The CDR3 coding sequence is TGTGCCAGTTCCTTAAAACAGGGGGCTGGAGAGCAGTACTTC. Protein: CASSLKQGAGEQYF. Filled out from reference TRBV19 and TRBJ2-7, the complete variable domain reads DGGITQSPKYLFRKEGQNVTLSCEQNLNHDAMYWYRQDPGQGLRLIYYSQIVNDFQKGDIAEGYSVSREKKESFPLTVTSAQKNPTAFYLCASSLKQGAGEQYFGPGTRLTVT.

The chain carries TRBV27 and TRBJ1-2, with D possibly TRBD1 on 5 matching bases. CDR1 is MNHEY, CDR2 SMNVEV, per germline (reference sequence). This CDR3 is built from 16 residues. V was shortened by 4 bases and J by 2 bases, with 17 bases between the two germline ends. CDR3 DNA sequence: TGTGCCAGCAGTTCCAACCCCTGGGGCAGGAACTATGGCTACACCTTC. This codes for CASSSNPWGRNYGYTF.

V and J are TRBV11-2 and TRBJ2-2, with TRBD2 matching 11 bases. The germline CDR1 and CDR2 sequences are SGHAT and FQNNGV. Trimming removed 7 bases from V and 1 base from J; junction bases left unmatched: 5. The CDR3 covers 16 residues. In DNA form, the CDR3 reads TGTGCCAGCACCAAAACTAGCGGGAGGAACACCGGGGAGCTGTTTTTT. Encoded protein: CASTKTSGRNTGELFF.